This T cell receptor beta chain derives from a study of blood T cell repertoires in COVID-19. Overall study context: The samples span acute and convalescent COVID-19 from the United States, Italy and Spain. In each case, the material was cDNA or gDNA derived from T cells, B-cell-depleted T cells, or PBMCs.

Trimming removed 0 bases from V and 9 bases from J, with 8 bases in between. The CDR3 covers 13 residues. Germline V gene data show CDR1 as KGHDR and CDR2 as SFDVKD. In the source study's methods: Cell counts per sample came from amplifying reference gene primers. Assay: immunoSEQ multiplex PCR; the TCRdb copy retains only in-frame clones and omits some. From that table come the V and J calls and clone size; the DNA was used to work out D and trimming. This table holds 29,000 or so clones, about 91% found once. The clonotype comes from a man aged 45-65 years with active COVID-19. The chain uses TRBV24-1 and TRBJ2-1, with D possibly TRBD2 on 6 matching bases. Sequencing was carried out using peripheral blood. The chain's CDR3 is CATSDLGGIEQFF. CDR3 nucleotides: TGTGCCACCAGTGATTTGGGAGGGATTGAGCAGTTCTTC.